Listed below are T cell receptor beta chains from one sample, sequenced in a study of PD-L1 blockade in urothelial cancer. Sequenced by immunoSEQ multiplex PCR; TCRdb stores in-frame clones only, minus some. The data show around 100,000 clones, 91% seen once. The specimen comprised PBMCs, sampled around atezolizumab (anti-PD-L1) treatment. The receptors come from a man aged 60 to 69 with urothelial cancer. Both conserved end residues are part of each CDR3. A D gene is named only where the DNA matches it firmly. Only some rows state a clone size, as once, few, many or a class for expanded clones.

CDR3: CASSQDRAYGYTF
DNA: TGCGCCAGCAGCCAGGACAGGGCCTATGGCTACACCTTC
D: TRBD1
size: .
V: TRBV4-3
J: TRBJ1-2

CDR3: CASSLGTGIDSPLHF
DNA: TGCGCCAGCAGCCTAGGGACAGGGATCGATTCACCCCTCCACTTT
D: TRBD1
size: few
V: TRBV4-3
J: TRBJ1-6

CDR3: CASSLDQEGLPKNIQYF
DNA: TGTGCCAGCAGCTTGGACCAGGAGGGTCTGCCCAAAAACATTCAGTACTTC
D: .
size: .
V: TRBV7-2
J: TRBJ2-4

CDR3: CAWSVGSRDRAGGYTF
DNA: TGTGCCTGGAGTGTAGGCTCGCGGGACAGGGCTGGTGGCTACACCTTC
D: TRBD1
size: .
V: TRBV30
J: TRBJ1-2

CDR3: CASSTTDQSLNQPQHF
DNA: TGTGCCAGTAGTACGACAGATCAGAGCCTTAATCAGCCCCAGCATTTT
D: .
size: .
V: TRBV19
J: TRBJ1-5

CDR3: CALGRETDTQYF
DNA: TGTGCCTTGGGGAGGGAGACAGATACGCAGTATTTT
D: TRBD2
size: .
V: TRBV30
J: TRBJ2-3

CDR3: CASRKGFPGNIQYF
DNA: TGTGCCAGCAGAAAGGGGTTTCCTGGAAACATTCAGTACTTC
D: .
size: .
V: TRBV27
J: TRBJ2-4

CDR3: CASSFGGQGGGEQFF
DNA: TGCGCCAGCAGCTTCGGCGGACAGGGGGGTGGTGAGCAGTTCTTC
D: TRBD1
size: .
V: TRBV5-1
J: TRBJ2-1

CDR3: CATMEGGSGGGYTF
DNA: TGTGCCACCATGGAGGGGGGGAGTGGCGGTGGCTACACCTTC
D: .
size: .
V: TRBV6-5
J: TRBJ1-2

CDR3: CASSYRGTNEKLFF
DNA: TGTGCCAGCAGTTACCGGGGGACTAATGAAAAACTGTTTTTT
D: .
size: .
V: TRBV6-6
J: TRBJ1-4

CDR3: CASSLVPLAGGLETQYF
DNA: TGTGCCAGCAGCTTAGTCCCCCTAGCGGGGGGGCTGGAGACCCAGTACTTC
D: TRBD2
size: .
V: TRBV11-1
J: TRBJ2-5

CDR3: CASSVGQGGHTEAFF
DNA: TGCGCCAGCAGCGTGGGACAGGGGGGTCACACTGAAGCTTTCTTT
D: TRBD1
size: once
V: TRBV5-1
J: TRBJ1-1

CDR3: CASTPGDRSNQPQHF
DNA: TGTGCCAGCACCCCCGGGGACAGGAGTAATCAGCCCCAGCATTTT
D: TRBD1
size: .
V: TRBV6-6
J: TRBJ1-5

CDR3: CASSYGTGMDTEAFF
DNA: TGCGCCAGCAGCTATGGGACAGGGATGGATACTGAAGCTTTCTTT
D: TRBD1
size: .
V: TRBV5-1
J: TRBJ1-1

CDR3: CASSLGWDRVRSGANVLTF
DNA: TGTGCCAGCAGCTTAGGCTGGGACAGGGTTAGGTCTGGGGCCAACGTCCTGACTTTC
D: TRBD1
size: .
V: TRBV7-2
J: TRBJ2-6

CDR3: CASQGQMNTEAFF
DNA: TGTGCCAGCCAGGGACAGATGAACACTGAAGCTTTCTTT
D: TRBD1
size: .
V: TRBV27
J: TRBJ1-1

CDR3: CASSSGQGKETQYF
DNA: TGTGCCAGCAGCTCTGGACAGGGTAAAGAGACCCAGTACTTC
D: TRBD1
size: .
V: TRBV5-4
J: TRBJ2-5

CDR3: CASSFFLVKNTGELFF
DNA: TGTGCCAGTAGCTTCTTTTTAGTGAAGAACACCGGGGAGCTGTTTTTT
D: .
size: .
V: TRBV19
J: TRBJ2-2

CDR3: CASSEVQGFTF
DNA: TGTGCCAGCAGTGAAGTTCAGGGTTTCACCTTC
D: .
size: .
V: TRBV6-1
J: TRBJ1-2

CDR3: CASSLLAGGNEQFF
DNA: TGTGCCAGCAGCTTACTAGCGGGAGGGAATGAGCAGTTCTTC
D: TRBD2
size: .
V: TRBV7-9
J: TRBJ2-1

CDR3: CASSPTSGTYNEQFF
DNA: TGTGCCAGCAGCCCTACTAGCGGTACCTACAATGAGCAGTTCTTC
D: TRBD2
size: .
V: TRBV7-2
J: TRBJ2-1

CDR3: CASSWGEATEAFF
DNA: TGTGCCAGCAGCTGGGGAGAGGCCACTGAAGCTTTCTTT
D: .
size: many
V: TRBV7-6
J: TRBJ1-1

CDR3: CASKNTGVSEQYF
DNA: TGTGCCAGCAAGAATACAGGGGTTAGCGAGCAGTACTTC
D: TRBD1
size: .
V: TRBV6-5
J: TRBJ2-7